Presented here are 21 T cell receptor beta chains from one specimen sequenced in a study of control samples from healthy donors and cancer patients (dated by TCRdb to 2018 to 2020). The method behind the library was the immunoSEQ multiplex PCR assay. The table comes from immuneACCESS by way of TCRdb, which keeps in-frame sequences with V and J called. Part of the clones is missing from these tables; in studies checked, under half for an unresolved V gene and the rest for unknown reasons. The sample table contains some 120,000 clones; only one count was recorded for more than 80% of them. The ten largest clones add up to 1.1% of the sample. The sample was PBMCs. These receptors were taken from a woman aged 45-65 years with colorectal cancer.

The V call is TRBV9, the J call TRBJ2-7; 9 bases align to TRBD1. V shed 4 bases, J shed 4 bases, and the junction held 6 bases outside the gene matches. CDR1 is SGDLS, CDR2 YYNGEE, per germline. The CDR3 has 14 amino acids. The CDR3 DNA reads as TGTGCCAGCAGCTTAGGACAGGGGTGGTACGAGCAGTACTTC. Its protein is CASSLGQGWYEQYF.

The rearrangement uses TRBV10-2 and TRBJ2-2; D unclear. The V end lost 2 bases, the J end lost 4 bases, and 17 bases lay between the germline ends. Germline assignment: CDR1 WSHSY and CDR2 SAAADI. The CDR3 loop spans 17 amino acids. This CDR3 is CASSERYPNSGTGELFF. The CDR3 nucleotides read TGCGCCAGCAGTGAGCGGTACCCGAATTCGGGCACCGGGGAGCTGTTTTTT.

A note on this clone: Other DNA sequences of this sample code for an identical CDR3. The chain employs TRBV19 and TRBJ2-3; D is unclear. This CDR3 has 13 residues. Germline V gene data show CDR1 as LNHDA and CDR2 as SQIVND (reference sequence). V lost 1 base, J lost 4 bases, and 6 bases lay in between. The CDR3 DNA is TGTGCCAGTAGTATAGCCGGCCCAGATACGCAGTATTTT. It translates to CASSIAGPDTQYF.

V gene TRBV12-3 or TRBV12-4 combines with J gene TRBJ1-5; D gene unclear. The CDR3 runs to 13 residues. V lost 2 bases and J lost 6, with 8 bases in between. The CDR3 nucleotides read TGTGCCAGCAGTTTAAGGGTAGGTCAGCCCCAGCATTTT. The encoded protein is CASSLRVGQPQHF.

The rearrangement links TRBV29-1 to TRBJ1-2, with TRBD1 matching 7 bases. The CDR3 is made up of 13 amino acids. CDR1 is SQVTM, CDR2 ANQGSEA, per germline. After removal of 6 bases from V and 3 bases from J, the junction contained 7 bases not matched to a gene. The CDR3 nucleotides read TGCAGCGTGGTCAGGGGGAGAGACTATGGCTACACCTTC. This gives the protein CSVVRGRDYGYTF.

The chain couples TRBV2 to TRBJ2-5; D not certain. In germline, CDR1 is SNHLY, CDR2 FYNNEI. V gave up 3 bases and J gave up 3 bases, with 5 bases separating them. The CDR3 loop spans 12 amino acids. CDR3 bases: TGTGCCAGCAGTGAGGAGAAAGAGACCCAGTACTTC. Amino acids: CASSEEKETQYF.

This clone was seen only once. The J gene is TRBJ2-7, the V gene TRBV7-3; D remains ambiguous. The V end was cut by 6 bases, the J end by 2 bases, with 11 bases between. The CDR3 is made up of 13 amino acids. Germline V gene lookup returns CDR1 SGHTA and CDR2 FQGTGA. CDR3 sequence: CASRAPKTYEQYF. CDR3 nucleotide sequence: TGTGCCAGCAGGGCCCCGAAGACCTACGAGCAGTACTTC. Filled out from reference TRBV7-3 and TRBJ2-7, the complete variable domain reads GAGVSQTPSNKVTEKGKYVELRCDPISGHTALYWYRQSLGQGPEFLIYFQGTGAADDSGLPNDRFFAVRPEGSVSTLKIQRTERGDSAVYLCASRAPKTYEQYFGPGTRLTVT.

V gene TRBV28 combines with J gene TRBJ1-2; D remains ambiguous. This CDR3 is 9 amino acids long. V was cut by 8 bases and J by 5 bases, with 3 bases left in between. Germline values: CDR1 MDHEN, CDR2 SYDVKM. CDR3 sequence reads: CASGYGYTF. DNA of the CDR3: TGTGCCAGCGGGTATGGCTACACCTTC.

The V and J genes are TRBV27 and TRBJ1-1; unclear D gene. The germline CDR1 and CDR2 sequences are MNHEY and SMNVEV (reference sequence). The CDR3 covers 13 residues. V was pared by 5 bases and J by 1 base, with 8 bases between. The CDR3 loop reads CASSVFGNTEAFF. In DNA, the CDR3 is TGTGCCAGCAGTGTTTTTGGGAACACTGAAGCTTTCTTT.

V is TRBV30 and J is TRBJ2-3; TRBD2 agrees at 8 bases. Losses at the gene ends were 3 bases for V and 5 bases for J; bases not matched to a gene: 7. The germline V gene has CDR1 GTSNPN and CDR2 SVGIG (reference sequence). The CDR3 is made up of 14 amino acids. The CDR3 here is CAWSRSGVGDTQYF. The DNA of the CDR3 is TGTGCCTGGAGCCGTAGCGGGGTGGGAGATACGCAGTATTTT.

This rearrangement joins TRBV5-1 to TRBJ2-3, with a possible D match to TRBD1 (5 bases). V was pared by 4 bases and J by 1 base, with 13 bases between. Germline assignment: CDR1 SGHRS and CDR2 YFSETQ. This CDR3 has 15 amino acids. CDR3 protein: CASSKTQERTDTQYF. In DNA, the CDR3 is TGCGCCAGCAGCAAAACACAGGAGCGCACAGATACGCAGTATTTT.

V usage is TRBV18 and J usage is TRBJ1-5; TRBD1 is a possible D gene (5 bases). Trimming cost V 2 bases and J 3 bases, with 11 bases left between them. The CDR3 is 15 amino acids. CDR1 is KGHSH and CDR2 is LQKENI in the germline V gene. This chain's CDR3 is CASSPDDSTNQPQHF. The CDR3 DNA is TGTGCCAGCTCACCAGATGACAGCACCAATCAGCCCCAGCATTTT.

The chain is built from TRBV9 and TRBJ2-1; 13 bases map to TRBD2. Trimming took 3 bases from V and 8 from J; bases not matched to a gene: 8. There are 16 residues in the CDR3. Looked up from germline, CDR1 is SGDLS and CDR2 is YYNGEE. The CDR3 loop is CASSELLAGGLDEQFF. In nucleotides, the CDR3 is TGTGCCAGCAGCGAACTACTAGCGGGGGGGCTAGATGAGCAGTTCTTC.

The V call is TRBV15, the J call TRBJ2-4, with 8 bases fitting TRBD1. V lost 1 base, J lost 9 bases, and 8 bases stayed unmatched. The CDR3 contains 15 residues. Germline lookup yields CDR1 LNHNV and CDR2 YYDKDF (reference sequence). The CDR3 loop is CATSRGGQVGAIQYF. Here the CDR3 DNA reads TGTGCCACCAGCAGAGGGGGACAGGTCGGAGCCATTCAGTACTTC.

The V gene is TRBV18, the J gene TRBJ2-7, with 11 bases fitting TRBD1. The CDR3 runs 14 residues. Per the germline V gene, CDR1 is KGHSH and CDR2 is LQKENI. After removal of 5 bases from V and 2 bases from J, the junction contained 2 bases not matched to a gene. As DNA, the CDR3 is TGTGCCAGCTCAGGGACAGGGGGGACCTACGAGCAGTACTTC. It is translated as CASSGTGGTYEQYF.

This clone has a single count. This chain connects TRBV12-3 or TRBV12-4 to TRBJ1-5; D is unresolved. This CDR3 has 12 amino acids. Trimming took 3 bases from V and 0 from J, leaving 0 bases between them. The CDR3: CASSFSNQPQHF. The CDR3 DNA sequence: TGTGCCAGCAGTTTTAGCAATCAGCCCCAGCATTTT.

The CDR3 bases are TGTGCCAGCAGCTTAGGAATCTCCTCCTACAATGAGCAGTTCTTC. It encodes CASSLGISSYNEQFF. This sequence joins TRBV11-3 and TRBJ2-1; D is uncertain. This CDR3 region has 15 residues. The germline gives CDR1 SGHNT, CDR2 YENEEA. Trimming shortened V by 1 base and J by 0 bases, and 7 bases separated the two germline ends.

This chain connects TRBV10-3 to TRBJ2-3, with a weak D call TRBD2 (6 bases). Germline CDR1 reads ENHRY; CDR2 reads SYGVKD. This CDR3 region has 14 residues. Trimming cost V 10 bases and J 4 bases, with 18 bases left between them. The CDR3 sequence is CATRAGNGPDTQYF. In DNA form, the CDR3 reads TGTGCCACCCGGGCGGGGAACGGCCCAGATACGCAGTATTTT.

J is TRBJ2-3 and V is TRBV9, with 9 nucleotides matching TRBD2. Per the germline V gene, CDR1 is SGDLS and CDR2 is YYNGEE. J gave up 4 bases and V 3 bases, and 6 bases lay outside the gene matches. The CDR3 is made up of 15 amino acids. In nucleotides, the CDR3 is TGTGCCAGCAGCGCTAGCGGGAATAGAGCAGATACGCAGTATTTT. Its protein product is CASSASGNRADTQYF.

This clone was recorded only once. V and J are TRBV7-3 and TRBJ2-3, with TRBD2 matching 14 bases. The CDR3 totals 15 residues. V lost 5 bases, J lost 8 bases, and 6 bases stayed unmatched. Germline CDR1 SGHTA, CDR2 FQGTGA. The CDR3 DNA reads as TGTGCCAGCAGCCAGGGACTAGCGGGAGTGGGTACGCAGTATTTT. Its protein product is CASSQGLAGVGTQYF.

The chain is built from TRBV7-9 and TRBJ1-5; TRBD1 is a possible D gene (6 bases). V was clipped by 5 bases and J by 0 bases, with 17 bases between them. CDR3 length equals 17 residues. Germline V gene sequence: CDR1 SEHNR, CDR2 FQNEAQ (reference sequence). CDR3 sequence (DNA): TGTGCCAGCAGCGCCCAAGGACAGATTTATAGCAATCAGCCCCAGCATTTT. It encodes CASSAQGQIYSNQPQHF. Full variable domain (outside the CDR3, taken from reference TRBV7-9 and TRBJ1-5): DTGVSQNPRHKITKRGQNVTFRCDPISEHNRLYWYRQTLGQGPEFLTYFQNEAQLEKSRLLSDRFSAERPKGSFSTLEIQRTEQGDSAMYLCASSAQGQIYSNQPQHFGDGTRLSIL.